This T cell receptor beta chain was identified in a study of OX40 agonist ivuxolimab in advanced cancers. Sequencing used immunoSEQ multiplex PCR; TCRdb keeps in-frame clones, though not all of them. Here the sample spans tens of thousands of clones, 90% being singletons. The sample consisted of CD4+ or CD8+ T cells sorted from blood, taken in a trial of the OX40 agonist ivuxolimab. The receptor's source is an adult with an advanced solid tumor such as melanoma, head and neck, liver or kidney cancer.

The CDR3 is CASSLGRSTDTQYF. The CDR3 DNA sequence: TGTGCCAGCAGCTTAGGGAGGAGCACAGATACGCAGTATTTT. The chain uses TRBV11-2 and TRBJ2-3, with a weak D call TRBD2 (5 bases). Trimming took off 1 base at V and 0 bases at J, with 5 bases between the two ends. The CDR3 sequence is 14 residues long. Per the germline V gene, CDR1 is SGHAT and CDR2 is FQNNGV.